Following are 2 T cell receptor beta chains from one sample sequenced in a study of persistence of HIV-infected CD4 T cells. These receptors' antigens are unknown. The stimulus was an HIV-1 Gag 15-mer peptide pool, 0.8 to 1 ug/peptide/mL. Sorting of responding CD4+ T cells relied on upregulated CD40 ligand together with CD69. The immunoSEQ assay was version 4, run in survey mode. Generated by immunoSEQ multiplex PCR, the TCRdb table keeps only in-frame clones and is missing some. Among about 30,000 clones listed, approximately 70% were seen once. Sequences were derived from CD4+ T cells sorted from PBMCs after approximately 20-hour stimulation, sampled from a patient who received antiretroviral therapy. The receptors come from an adult man with HIV who was CMV-seropositive.

The V call is TRBV11-3, the J call TRBJ2-7, with TRBD1 matching 9 bases. V lost 2 bases, J lost 1 base, and 3 bases stayed unmatched. The CDR3 length is 15 residues. From germline, CDR1 is SGHNT and CDR2 YENEEA. The CDR3 DNA reads TGTGCCAGCAGCTTACATGGGACAGGGTCCTACGAGCAGTACTTC. It specifies CASSLHGTGSYEQYF.

This clone appeared a single time. The chain is built from TRBV19 and TRBJ1-3; D is uncertain. The V gene lost 6 bases and the J gene lost 3 bases, with 15 bases spanning the gap. Germline loops: CDR1 LNHDA, CDR2 SQIVND (reference sequence). The CDR3 loop spans 15 amino acids. The CDR3 here is CASRTPGVRGNTIYF. The CDR3 nucleotides are TGTGCCAGTAGAACCCCAGGCGTTCGTGGAAACACCATATATTTT.